The 21 T cell receptor beta chains below were found in one sample sequenced in a study of T cell responses to AZD1222 COVID-19 vaccine. Measured with immunoSEQ multiplex PCR; TCRdb has only the in-frame clones, and not every one. The sample has 20,000 to 25,000 clones, 82% seen once; the top ten hold around 40%. The sequencing used peripheral blood, collected on day 0 of AZD1222 vaccination. The receptors shown here come from an adult in good health.

The genes are TRBV3-1 (or the pseudogene TRBV3-2) and TRBJ2-1, with 10 bases that match TRBD2. V lost 5 bases and J lost 7; bases outside the gene matches: 8. This CDR3 has 15 amino acids. The germline CDR1 and CDR2 sequences are LGHDT and YNNKEL (reference sequence). The CDR3 region is CASSEAGGPGNEQFF. CDR3 nucleotide sequence: TGTGCCAGCAGCGAAGCGGGAGGGCCGGGGAATGAGCAGTTCTTC.

This sequence joins TRBV9 and TRBJ1-3; D not certain. The V gene's germline CDR1 is SGDLS and CDR2 YYNGEE. Trimming took 0 bases from V and 2 from J, leaving 9 bases between them. The CDR3 length is 15 residues. CDR3 in DNA: TGTGCCAGCAGCGTAGTGGCGGATCCTGGAAACACCATATATTTT. It translates to CASSVVADPGNTIYF.

V usage is TRBV2 and J usage is TRBJ1-3; D is possibly TRBD1 (6 bases). Germline V gene sequence: CDR1 SNHLY, CDR2 FYNNEI. This CDR3 has 15 residues. V was clipped by 1 base and J by 2 bases, with 9 bases between them. CDR3 DNA sequence: TGTGCCAGCAGTGAAGGGGCAGGGGCTGGAAACACCATATATTTT. This encodes CASSEGAGAGNTIYF. Full variable domain (remainder filled in from reference TRBV2 and TRBJ1-3): EPEVTQTPSHQVTQMGQEVILRCVPISNHLYFYWYRQILGQKVEFLVSFYNNEISEKSEIFDDQFSVERPDGSNFTLKIRSTKLEDSAMYFCASSEGAGAGNTIYFGEGSWLTVV.

The sample holds one count of this clone. The chain couples TRBV27 to TRBJ2-1, with a weak D call TRBD2 (6 bases). V dropped 0 bases and J dropped 3 bases, with 12 bases sitting between them. In germline, CDR1 is MNHEY, CDR2 SMNVEV (reference sequence). The CDR3 sequence is 16 residues long. This CDR3 reads CASSLSLRDFYNEQFF. The CDR3 bases are TGTGCCAGCAGTTTATCGCTCCGGGACTTCTACAATGAGCAGTTCTTC.

The chain uses TRBV29-1 and TRBJ2-2, with D maybe TRBD2 (5 bases). The CDR3 sequence is 13 residues long. Germline CDR1 and CDR2: SQVTM and ANQGSEA. V lost 6 bases and J lost 6, with 14 bases in between. CDR3 in DNA: TGCAGCGTGTATCCGGGAAGTGCCGGGGAGCTGTTTTTT. Its translation: CSVYPGSAGELFF.

V and J are TRBV19 and TRBJ2-7; D is ambiguous. The CDR3 extends over 13 amino acids. Germline CDR1 and CDR2: LNHDA and SQIVND (reference sequence). V lost 7 bases, J lost 2 bases, and 12 bases lay in between. CDR3 coding DNA: TGTGCCAGTAAGGATCAACTAACCTACGAGCAGTACTTC. It is translated as CASKDQLTYEQYF.

This sequence joins TRBV3-1 (or the pseudogene TRBV3-2) and TRBJ1-5; D is perhaps TRBD1 (5 bases). Trimming shortened V by 1 base and J by 5 bases, and 9 bases separated the two germline ends. The germline V gene encodes CDR1 LGHDT and CDR2 YNNKEL (reference sequence). This CDR3 is 14 amino acids long. This CDR3 is CASSQGGRHQPQHF. CDR3 coding DNA: TGTGCCAGCAGCCAAGGGGGGAGGCATCAGCCCCAGCATTTT.

The chain couples TRBV5-1 to TRBJ2-2; possibly TRBD2 for D (6 bases). CDR1 SGHRS and CDR2 YFSETQ come from the germline V gene. The CDR3 totals 15 residues. V lost 5 bases and J 7 bases, leaving 18 bases between the germline ends. The CDR3 reads CASRRNPDSGGELFF. DNA of the CDR3: TGCGCCAGCAGGCGCAATCCGGATAGCGGCGGGGAGCTGTTTTTT.

Only a few counts were recorded for this clone. The gene calls are TRBV7-6 and TRBJ2-1, with 11 bases matching TRBD1. The junction had 9 bases not matched to a gene; V was cut back by 5 bases and J by 12 bases. Germline V lookup: CDR1 SGHVS, CDR2 FNYEAQ. The CDR3 length is 14 residues. CDR3 in amino acids: CASSHADRGRGQFF. The CDR3 DNA follows: TGTGCCAGCAGCCACGCGGACAGGGGGCGCGGGCAGTTCTTC.

This chain connects TRBV9 to TRBJ2-7; 9 nucleotides match TRBD1. The CDR3 runs 14 residues. The J segment lost 3 bases and the V segment lost 4 bases, leaving 5 bases of the junction unmatched. Germline values: CDR1 SGDLS, CDR2 YYNGEE. The CDR3: CASSPGTGYYEQYF. CDR3 in DNA: TGTGCCAGCAGCCCCGGGACAGGGTACTACGAGCAGTACTTC.

The chain is built from TRBV5-1 and TRBJ1-1, with no clear D. V lost 6 bases, J lost 3 bases, and 6 bases lay in between. Germline V gives CDR1 SGHRS, CDR2 YFSETQ. This CDR3 region has 11 residues. The CDR3 protein is CASTDYTEAFF. In nucleotides, the CDR3 is TGCGCCAGCACCGACTACACTGAAGCTTTCTTT.

The V call is TRBV14, the J call TRBJ2-3; D might be TRBD2 (6 bases). Trimming removed 4 bases at V and 0 bases at J, with 11 bases between. The CDR3 loop spans 15 amino acids. CDR1 SGHDN and CDR2 FVKESK come from the germline V gene. The CDR3 DNA is TGTGCCAGCAGCCGCGTGGGGGGAAGCACAGATACGCAGTATTTT. This sequence encodes CASSRVGGSTDTQYF.

This sequence joins TRBV7-2 and TRBJ2-5; 7 nucleotides line up with TRBD1. Trimming removed 4 bases from V and 1 base from J; junction bases left unmatched: 6. Germline assignment: CDR1 SGHTA and CDR2 FQGNSA. The CDR3 is 15 residues long. The CDR3 here is CASSWAGTAQETQYF. The DNA for the CDR3 is TGTGCCAGCAGCTGGGCAGGGACAGCCCAAGAGACCCAGTACTTC.

This clone has more than one count but fewer than ten. CDR3 bases: TGTGCCAGTAGTATAGATCTCAACGGGATCTACGAGCAGTACTTC. Translated, it gives CASSIDLNGIYEQYF. The rearrangement joins TRBV19 to TRBJ2-7, with D perhaps matching TRBD2 (5 bases). Germline V lookup: CDR1 LNHDA, CDR2 SQIVND (reference sequence). The CDR3 spans 15 residues. The V end lost 0 bases, the J end lost 3 bases, and 12 bases lay between the germline ends.

This clone was observed a single time. The CDR3 DNA follows: TGTGCCAGCTCTGTCGGGGGGTTTTACAATGAGCAGTTCTTC. It yields the protein CASSVGGFYNEQFF. The chain recombines TRBV7-9 with TRBJ2-1, with 7 bases identical to TRBD2. V shed 8 bases, J shed 4 bases, and the junction held 8 bases outside the gene matches. The CDR3 sequence is 14 residues long. CDR1 and CDR2 (germline): SEHNR, FQNEAQ (reference sequence).

V is TRBV7-2 and J is TRBJ2-3, with 10 nucleotides matching TRBD2. V shed 1 base and J 1 base; nucleotides not matched to a gene: 5. The CDR3 has 17 amino acids. From germline, CDR1 is SGHTA and CDR2 FQGNSA. The CDR3 DNA sequence: TGTGCCAGCAGCTTAGGGGCTAGCGGGAGTGGCACAGATACGCAGTATTTT. This sequence encodes CASSLGASGSGTDTQYF.

This chain's CDR3 is CASSFGTASSYEQYF. For the CDR3, the DNA is TGCGCCAGCAGTTTTGGGACAGCGAGCTCCTACGAGCAGTACTTC. J is TRBJ2-7 and V is TRBV4-3; 7 bases fit TRBD1. V lost 6 bases to trimming and J lost 0 bases; unmatched junction nucleotides: 8. The V gene's germline CDR1 is LGHNA and CDR2 YSLEER. This CDR3 is built from 15 residues.

V usage is TRBV30 and J usage is TRBJ1-2; D gene uncertain. The germline V gene encodes CDR1 GTSNPN and CDR2 SVGIG (reference sequence). Trimming stripped 2 bases from V and 7 bases from J, with 11 bases between. The length of the CDR3 is 12 residues. In nucleotides, the CDR3 is TGTGCCTGGAGTCGCCAAAACGGTGGCTACACCTTC. This translates into CAWSRQNGGYTF.

The chain links TRBV5-8 to TRBJ1-2, with D unclear. Between the trimmed V and J ends, which lost 4 bases and 4 bases, there was a span of 14 bases. This CDR3 is 14 amino acids long. Germline V CDR1 and CDR2: SGHTS, YDEGEE. The CDR3 protein is CASSLGVRAYGYTF. The CDR3 nucleotides are TGTGCCAGCAGCCTCGGAGTAAGAGCCTATGGCTACACCTTC.

J is TRBJ2-3 and V is TRBV19; 8 nucleotides line up with TRBD2. The CDR3 runs to 13 residues. CDR1 is LNHDA and CDR2 is SQIVND in the germline V gene (reference sequence). Losses at the gene ends were 8 bases for V and 4 bases for J; bases not matched to a gene: 5. As DNA, the CDR3 is TGTGCCAGTCGAGCGGGAGAGGCAGATACGCAGTATTTT. It specifies CASRAGEADTQYF.

The chain is built from TRBV5-6 and TRBJ2-5; TRBD1 or TRBD2 may be the D gene (5 bases each). In germline, CDR1 is SGHDT, CDR2 YYEEEE. There are 14 residues in the CDR3. Trimming took off 2 bases at V and 5 bases at J, with 13 bases between the two ends. CDR3 nucleotide sequence: TGTGCCAGCAGCTTATGGGGGAATGAGGAGACCCAGTACTTC. Encoded protein: CASSLWGNEETQYF. The entire variable domain, with the rest obtained from reference TRBV5-6 and TRBJ2-5, is as follows: DAGVTQSPTHLIKTRGQQVTLRCSPKSGHDTVSWYQQALGQGPQFIFQYYEEEERQRGNFPDRFSGHQFPNYSSELNVNALLLGDSALYLCASSLWGNEETQYFGPGTRLLVL.